This entry is about one T cell receptor (beta chain). Using immunoSEQ multiplex PCR, the repertoire was profiled, and TCRdb retains in-frame clones only, with some absent. The sample lists about 140,000 clones, 81% seen once, with approximately 8.2% in the top ten. The sample belongs to a study of blood T cell repertoires in COVID-19. The CDR3 loop spans 12 amino acids. Trimming cost V 5 bases and J 6 bases; bases outside gene matches: 4. Germline V lookup: CDR1 LNHDA, CDR2 SQIVND (reference sequence). This receptor was identified in a human donor in a cohort sampled during active COVID-19. The chain recombines TRBV19 with TRBJ2-7; 7 bases are shared with TRBD1. Input material: peripheral blood. The CDR3 DNA sequence: TGTGCCAGTAGTTCACAGGGGTCCGAGCAGTACTTC. Encoded protein: CASSSQGSEQYF.